A single sample is the source of the 27 T cell receptor beta chains below, sequenced in a study of shared clonotypes between healthy human individuals. The naive CD8 subset, CD45RO-negative cells positively selected for CCR7, excluded terminally differentiated effector memory CD45RA+ cells. Generated by immunoSEQ multiplex PCR, the TCRdb table keeps only in-frame clones and is missing some. The sample lists about 2.1 million clones, roughly 95% seen once, with 1.5% to 2% in the top ten. The specimen was naive CD8+ T cells from PBMCs. The source of these receptors is a man younger than 35 in good health. Some clones in this sample may be carry-over from other donors' samples.

This clone was seen more than once but under ten times. The CDR3 loop is CASSLRGAEKLFF. CDR3 bases: TGTGCCAGCAGCCTCAGGGGCGCTGAAAAACTGTTTTTT. The chain is built from TRBV28 and TRBJ1-4; TRBD1 might be the D (6 bases). Germline V lookup: CDR1 MDHEN, CDR2 SYDVKM. The V gene lost 6 bases and the J gene lost 7 bases, with 12 bases spanning the gap. The CDR3 has 13 amino acids. Looking up the rest from reference TRBV28 and TRBJ1-4 gives the full variable domain: DVKVTQSSRYLVKRTGEKVFLECVQDMDHENMFWYRQDPGLGLRLIYFSYDVKMKEKGDIPEGYSVSREKKERFSLILESASTNQTSMYLCASSLRGAEKLFFGSGTQLSVL.

The rearrangement uses TRBV4-2 and TRBJ1-3; D is uncertain. Germline CDR1 and CDR2: LGHNA and YNFKEQ. The CDR3 spans 15 residues. Trimming took 0 bases from V and 7 from J, leaving 13 bases between them. CDR3: CASSQEVVNWNTIYF. DNA for the CDR3: TGTGCCAGCAGCCAAGAAGTGGTTAATTGGAACACCATATATTTT.

The rearrangement joins TRBV28 to TRBJ2-7; 7 nucleotides match TRBD2. The germline V gene encodes CDR1 MDHEN and CDR2 SYDVKM. This CDR3 has 14 residues. V dropped 8 bases and J dropped 3; count of bases not matched to a gene: 10. CDR3 protein: CASAPWEGLYEQYF. DNA for the CDR3: TGTGCCAGCGCACCCTGGGAGGGCCTCTACGAGCAGTACTTC.

The chain recombines TRBV7-2 with TRBJ2-7; TRBD2 matches 7 bases. CDR3 length: 17 amino acids. The germline CDR1 and CDR2 sequences are SGHTA and FQGNSA. The V segment lost 1 base and the J segment 2 bases; nucleotides outside the gene matches: 11. DNA of the CDR3: TGTGCCAGCAGCTTAGACCCTGGCGGGAGTTACCCCTACGAGCAGTACTTC. It yields the protein CASSLDPGGSYPYEQYF.

This clone was seen once. The chain recombines TRBV10-3 with TRBJ2-5; the D gene is possibly TRBD2 (6 bases). The germline V gene encodes CDR1 ENHRY and CDR2 SYGVKD. The CDR3 spans 15 residues. V lost 0 bases, J lost 4 bases, and 12 bases lay in between. The CDR3 DNA follows: TGTGCCATCAGTGAGTCTGGGGGGAGTGTAGAGACCCAGTACTTC. Translation: CAISESGGSVETQYF.

The chain joins TRBV10-1 to TRBJ2-7; TRBD2 matches 16 bases. This CDR3 is built from 13 residues. The V gene's germline CDR1 is WNHNN and CDR2 SYGVQD (reference sequence). The V gene end was trimmed by 10 bases and the J gene end by 7 bases; junction bases not matched to a gene: 4. The CDR3 sequence: CAIGTSGRAEQYF. The CDR3 nucleotides read TGCGCCATCGGGACTAGCGGGAGGGCTGAGCAGTACTTC.

This chain connects TRBV6-6 to TRBJ1-1; D is undetermined. There are 15 residues in the CDR3. Germline V gene data show CDR1 as MNHNY and CDR2 as SVGAGI (reference sequence). Trimming stripped 0 bases from V and 3 bases from J, with 11 bases between. Here the CDR3 reads CASSYSYRVDTEAFF. CDR3 DNA: TGTGCCAGCAGTTACTCTTACCGGGTGGACACTGAAGCTTTCTTT.

This rearrangement joins TRBV4-3 to TRBJ2-3, with 7 positions matching TRBD2. With V trimmed by 5 bases and J by 1 base, 6 bases remained unmatched. The CDR3 is made up of 15 amino acids. CDR1 is LGHNA, CDR2 YSLEER, per germline. The DNA of the CDR3 is TGCGCCAGCAGCTCGTTTGCGGGAGGCACAGATACGCAGTATTTT. Protein sequence: CASSSFAGGTDTQYF.

This clone showed up just once. The chain joins TRBV7-9 to TRBJ1-2; 9 nucleotides line up with TRBD1. This CDR3 contains 14 residues. V lost 1 base to trimming and J lost 6 bases; unmatched junction nucleotides: 3. Germline V gene lookup returns CDR1 SEHNR and CDR2 FQNEAQ (reference sequence). CDR3 in amino acids: CASSLDRGLNGYTF. In DNA form, the CDR3 reads TGTGCCAGCAGCTTAGACAGGGGGCTAAATGGCTACACCTTC.

The V and J genes are TRBV11-2 and TRBJ2-1, with 7 bases identical to TRBD2. Looked up from germline, CDR1 is SGHAT and CDR2 is FQNNGV. V shed 5 bases and J 9 bases; nucleotides not matched to a gene: 13. The CDR3 runs 15 residues. In nucleotides, the CDR3 is TGTGCCAGCAGCCCCGGACTAGGCAGGGCGGTTGAGCAGTTCTTC. Amino acids: CASSPGLGRAVEQFF.

This chain joins TRBV15 and TRBJ2-1, with D tentatively TRBD2 (7 bases). Trimming shortened V by 0 bases and J by 8 bases, and 17 bases separated the two germline ends. There are 16 residues in the CDR3. Germline V gene lookup returns CDR1 LNHNV and CDR2 YYDKDF (reference sequence). CDR3 amino acids: CATSRDLRGGEDEQFF. As DNA, the CDR3 is TGTGCCACCAGCAGAGATCTGAGGGGGGGAGAGGATGAGCAGTTCTTC.

The chain employs TRBV5-6 and TRBJ2-7; 7 nucleotides line up with TRBD1. Germline assignment: CDR1 SGHDT and CDR2 YYEEEE. J lost 4 bases, V lost 2 bases, and 6 bases had no gene match. The CDR3 runs 14 residues. CDR3 loop: CASSFATGLYEQYF. The DNA of the CDR3 is TGTGCCAGCAGCTTCGCGACAGGGCTTTACGAGCAGTACTTC. Full variable domain (remainder filled in from reference TRBV5-6 and TRBJ2-7): DAGVTQSPTHLIKTRGQQVTLRCSPKSGHDTVSWYQQALGQGPQFIFQYYEEEERQRGNFPDRFSGHQFPNYSSELNVNALLLGDSALYLCASSFATGLYEQYFGPGTRLTVT.

This clone was seen just once. The chain employs TRBV28 and TRBJ2-7; the match to TRBD2 covers 8 bases. The CDR3 sequence is 17 residues long. Germline trimming cut 2 bases from V and 0 bases from J; bases unmatched to any gene: 9. CDR1 is MDHEN, CDR2 SYDVKM, per germline. The CDR3 DNA sequence: TGTGCCAGCAGTTTAGTCGGGGGGGGTGCTCTCTCCTACGAGCAGTACTTC. It codes for CASSLVGGGALSYEQYF.

Only a few counts were recorded for this clone. Additional DNA sequences in this sample encode the identical CDR3. The rearrangement joins TRBV7-9 to TRBJ1-2; D not certain. Deletions cut 1 base from V and 8 bases from J, with 8 bases between. The CDR3 consists of 12 residues. The germline CDR1 and CDR2 sequences are SEHNR and FQNEAQ (reference sequence). Here the CDR3 reads CASSLGLRGYTF. CDR3 coding DNA: TGTGCCAGCAGCTTAGGGTTGAGAGGCTACACCTTC.

V is TRBV7-2 and J is TRBJ2-7; the D call may be TRBD1 or TRBD2 (5 bases each). V lost 4 bases and J lost 3, with 13 bases in between. The germline gives CDR1 SGHTA, CDR2 FQGNSA. The CDR3 is 14 amino acids. CDR3 amino acids: CASSSRDRVYEQYF. CDR3 nucleotide sequence: TGTGCCAGCAGCTCCCGGGACCGAGTCTACGAGCAGTACTTC.

The chain employs TRBV13 and TRBJ2-2, with a tentative D call TRBD1 (6 bases). This CDR3 comprises 13 residues. Per the germline V gene, CDR1 is PRHDT and CDR2 is FYEKMQ (reference sequence). V was clipped by 7 bases and J by 4 bases, with 10 bases between them. The CDR3 DNA is TGTGCCAGCACGGAAGGGGGCACCGGGGAGCTGTTTTTT. Amino acids: CASTEGGTGELFF.

J is TRBJ2-7 and V is TRBV6-5, with a possible D match to TRBD1 (5 bases). Trimming took off 3 bases at V and 6 bases at J, with 15 bases between the two ends. This CDR3 is 14 amino acids long. Germline V lookup: CDR1 MNHEY, CDR2 SVGAGI. CDR3: CASSYGAQVSEQYF. CDR3 sequence (DNA): TGTGCCAGCAGTTATGGGGCGCAGGTCTCCGAGCAGTACTTC.

The chain combines TRBV18 with TRBJ2-3; 8 bases are shared with TRBD1. CDR3 length: 16 residues. The germline V gene has CDR1 KGHSH and CDR2 LQKENI. Trimming removed 4 bases from V and 2 bases from J; junction bases left unmatched: 8. The CDR3 DNA reads TGTGCCAGCTCACTAAGGAAGGGACAGGACACAGATACGCAGTATTTT. Its translation is CASSLRKGQDTDTQYF.

The genes are TRBV4-3 and TRBJ1-4; D is undetermined. Germline loops: CDR1 LGHNA, CDR2 YSLEER. This CDR3 spans 16 amino acids. The V gene lost 0 bases and the J gene lost 7 bases, with 15 bases spanning the gap. CDR3 loop: CASSQEGAGFVEKLFF. DNA of the CDR3: TGCGCCAGCAGCCAAGAGGGCGCTGGATTTGTTGAAAAACTGTTTTTT.

The rearrangement links TRBV28 to TRBJ2-6; D remains ambiguous. The germline V gene encodes CDR1 MDHEN and CDR2 SYDVKM. The CDR3 sequence is 16 residues long. Trimming removed 8 bases from V and 4 bases from J, with 18 bases in between. The CDR3 region is CASSYRVVNGANVLTF. The CDR3 DNA reads as TGTGCCAGCTCGTATAGGGTGGTAAACGGGGCCAACGTCCTGACTTTC.

As concerns this clone: Other DNA sequences from this sample encode an identical CDR3 as well. The chain links TRBV5-1 to TRBJ2-7; D is perhaps TRBD1 or TRBD2 (5 bases each). CDR3 size: 14 residues. V was trimmed by 0 bases and J by 2 bases, leaving 9 bases between them. The germline V gene encodes CDR1 SGHRS and CDR2 YFSETQ. The CDR3 spells CASSLVQGAYEQYF. CDR3 DNA: TGCGCCAGCAGCTTGGTGCAGGGAGCCTACGAGCAGTACTTC.

V usage is TRBV5-3 and J usage is TRBJ2-7; 7 nucleotides align to TRBD1. TRBV5-3 is placed among ORFs of uncertain function. V shed 4 bases, J shed 3 bases, and the junction held 4 bases outside the gene matches. The length of the CDR3 is 13 residues. As DNA, the CDR3 is TGTGCCAGAAGCAAGACAGGGCTCTACGAGCAGTACTTC. Translating gives CARSKTGLYEQYF.

The rearrangement joins TRBV27 to TRBJ2-1; 7 nucleotides match TRBD2. This CDR3 has 16 amino acids. V lost 6 bases to trimming and J lost 0 bases; unmatched junction nucleotides: 8. The germline CDR1 and CDR2 sequences are MNHEY and SMNVEV (reference sequence). The chain's CDR3 is CASRNSGDSSYNEQFF. Written as DNA, the CDR3 is TGTGCCAGCAGAAACAGCGGGGATAGCTCCTACAATGAGCAGTTCTTC.

This chain connects TRBV28 to TRBJ2-7; 8 nucleotides agree with TRBD2. The CDR3 covers 14 residues. V shed 5 bases, J shed 3 bases, and the junction held 6 bases outside the gene matches. The germline CDR1 and CDR2 sequences are MDHEN and SYDVKM. CDR3 DNA sequence: TGTGCCAGCAGTCCCGGGGGGGACTTCTACGAGCAGTACTTC. Translated: CASSPGGDFYEQYF.

V gene TRBV18 combines with J gene TRBJ2-7; 15 bases line up with TRBD2. The CDR3 spans 18 residues. The germline gives CDR1 KGHSH, CDR2 LQKENI. V lost 3 bases to trimming and J lost 4 bases; unmatched junction nucleotides: 10. The CDR3 is CASSPGTSGRPSAYEQYF. CDR3 DNA: TGTGCCAGCTCACCTGGGACTAGCGGGAGGCCCAGCGCTTACGAGCAGTACTTC.

The J gene is TRBJ2-7, the V gene TRBV27; D tentatively fits TRBD1 or TRBD2 (5 bases each). Trimming pared 2 bases from V and 6 bases from J, leaving 17 bases between. The CDR3 runs to 15 residues. The germline V gene encodes CDR1 MNHEY and CDR2 SMNVEV (reference sequence). In DNA, the CDR3 is TGTGCCAGCAGTTTACGGCTAGCAGGGATTCCCGAGCAGTACTTC. Its protein is CASSLRLAGIPEQYF.

The chain links TRBV12-2 to TRBJ2-1; the D segment call TRBD2 is taken from the table without a DNA check. TRBV12-2 is assigned pseudogene status. The CDR3 spans 16 residues. Here the CDR3 DNA reads TGTGCAAGTCGCTTAGGTTCCGGACTTAGCTACAATGAGCAGTTCTTC. Translating it yields CASRLGSGLSYNEQFF.